This T cell receptor (beta chain) was documented in a study of blood T cell repertoires in COVID-19. Study-level information: Sites across the United States, Italy and Spain contributed samples from acute and convalescent COVID-19.

Participant-reported clinical history was the basis for cohort assignment. In the source study's methods: Reference gene primer amplification yielded estimated nucleated cell counts. The protocol was immunoSEQ multiplex PCR, while the TCRdb copy is restricted to in-frame clones and leaves out a portion. The D gene and trimming were derived from the DNA, and the V and J assignments and clone size from that table. Seen here are about 230,000 clones, around 92% observed once, and the top ten hold around 3.7%. The sequence was obtained from a woman between 25 and 40 years old with acute COVID-19. The sample comprised PBMCs or T cells enriched from blood (not recorded which).

The CDR3 reads CASSPTGPSTDTQYF. CDR3 in DNA: TGTGCCAGCTCACCCACAGGGCCTAGCACAGATACGCAGTATTTT. This chain connects TRBV18 to TRBJ2-3; possibly TRBD1 for D (6 bases). Trimming left V 3 bases short and J 0 bases short, with 10 bases between. The CDR3 has 15 residues. Per germline, CDR1 KGHSH and CDR2 LQKENI.